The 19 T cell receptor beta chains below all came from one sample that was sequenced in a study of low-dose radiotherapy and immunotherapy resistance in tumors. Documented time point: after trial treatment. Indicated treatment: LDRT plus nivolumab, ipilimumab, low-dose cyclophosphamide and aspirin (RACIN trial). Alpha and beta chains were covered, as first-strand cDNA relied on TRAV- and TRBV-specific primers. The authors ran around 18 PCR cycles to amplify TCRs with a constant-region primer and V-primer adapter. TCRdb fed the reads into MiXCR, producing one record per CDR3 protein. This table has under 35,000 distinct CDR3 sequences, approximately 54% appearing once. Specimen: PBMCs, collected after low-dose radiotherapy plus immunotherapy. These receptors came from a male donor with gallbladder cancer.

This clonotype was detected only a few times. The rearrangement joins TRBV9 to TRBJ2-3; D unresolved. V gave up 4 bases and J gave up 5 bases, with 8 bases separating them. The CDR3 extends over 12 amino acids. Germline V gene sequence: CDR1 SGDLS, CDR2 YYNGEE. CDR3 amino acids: CASSPREDTQYF. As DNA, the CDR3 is TGTGCCAGCAGCCCACGAGAAGATACGCAGTATTTT.

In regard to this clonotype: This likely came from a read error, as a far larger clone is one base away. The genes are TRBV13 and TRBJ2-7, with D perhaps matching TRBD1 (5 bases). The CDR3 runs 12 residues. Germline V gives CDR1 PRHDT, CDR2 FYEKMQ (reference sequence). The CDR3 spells CASSLDRNEQCF. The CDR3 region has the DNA TGTGCCAGCAGCTTAGACAGGAACGAGCAGTGCTTC.

This CDR3 reads CASSPSRGTSTLNEQFF. Written as DNA, the CDR3 is TGTGCCAGCAGCCCGTCCCGGGGGACTAGCACGTTGAATGAGCAGTTCTTC. The chain employs TRBV7-2 and TRBJ2-1; 9 bases line up with TRBD2. Germline loops: CDR1 SGHTA, CDR2 FQGNSA. The J segment lost 7 bases and the V segment lost 5 bases, leaving 15 bases of the junction unmatched. The CDR3 extends over 17 amino acids. Looking up the rest from reference TRBV7-2 and TRBJ2-1 gives the full variable domain: GAGVSQSPSNKVTEKGKDVELRCDPISGHTALYWYRQSLGQGLEFLIYFQGNSAPDKSGLPSDRFSAERTGGSVSTLTIQRTQQEDSAVYLCASSPSRGTSTLNEQFFGPGTRLTVL.

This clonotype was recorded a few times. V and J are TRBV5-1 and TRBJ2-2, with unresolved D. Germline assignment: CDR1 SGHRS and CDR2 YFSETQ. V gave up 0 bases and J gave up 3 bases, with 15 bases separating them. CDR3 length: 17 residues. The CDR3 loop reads CASSLGLSDYDTGELFF. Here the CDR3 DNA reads TGCGCCAGCAGCTTGGGTCTTTCCGATTACGACACCGGGGAGCTGTTTTTT.

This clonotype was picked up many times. CDR3 protein: CASSATVNRGGENEQFF. The CDR3 bases are TGTGCCAGCAGCGCAACCGTAAACAGGGGCGGGGAAAATGAGCAGTTCTTC. The V call is TRBV7-9, the J call TRBJ2-1; TRBD1 might be the D (7 bases). This CDR3 contains 17 residues. With 5 bases removed from V and 7 bases from J, the gap between germline ends came to 24 bases. Germline lookup yields CDR1 SEHNR and CDR2 FQNEAQ (reference sequence).

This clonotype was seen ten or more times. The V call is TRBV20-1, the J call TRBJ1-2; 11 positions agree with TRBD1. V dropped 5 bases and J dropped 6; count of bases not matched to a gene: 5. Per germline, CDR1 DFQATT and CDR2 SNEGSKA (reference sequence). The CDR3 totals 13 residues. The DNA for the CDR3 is TGCAGTGCTTCTGGACAGGGGGCGAATGGCTACACCTTC. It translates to CSASGQGANGYTF.

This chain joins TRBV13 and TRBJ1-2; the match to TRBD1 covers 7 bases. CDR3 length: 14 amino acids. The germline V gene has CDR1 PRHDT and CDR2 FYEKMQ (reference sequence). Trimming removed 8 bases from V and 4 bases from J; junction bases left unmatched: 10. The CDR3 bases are TGTGCCAGCGGTAAAGGGACAGACTTCTATGGCTACACCTTC. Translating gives CASGKGTDFYGYTF.

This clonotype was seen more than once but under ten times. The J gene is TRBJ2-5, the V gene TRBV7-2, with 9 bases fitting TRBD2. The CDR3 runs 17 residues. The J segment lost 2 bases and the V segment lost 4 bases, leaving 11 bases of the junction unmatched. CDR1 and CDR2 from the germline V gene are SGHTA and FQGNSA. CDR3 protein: CASSSPTLTSGQETQYF. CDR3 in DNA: TGTGCCAGCAGCTCACCAACTTTGACTAGCGGACAAGAGACCCAGTACTTC.

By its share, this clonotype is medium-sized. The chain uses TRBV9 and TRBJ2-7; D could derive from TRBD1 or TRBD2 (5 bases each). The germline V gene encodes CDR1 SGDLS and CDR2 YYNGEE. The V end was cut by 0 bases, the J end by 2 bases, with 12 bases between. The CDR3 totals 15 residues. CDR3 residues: CASSVGGSSTYEQYF. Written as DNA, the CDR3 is TGTGCCAGCAGCGTAGGGGGGAGTTCTACCTACGAGCAGTACTTC.

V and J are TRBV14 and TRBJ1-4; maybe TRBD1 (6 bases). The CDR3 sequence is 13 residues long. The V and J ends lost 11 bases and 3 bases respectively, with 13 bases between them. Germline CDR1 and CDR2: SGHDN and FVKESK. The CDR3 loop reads CACKGGPNEKLFF. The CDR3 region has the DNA TGTGCCTGCAAAGGGGGGCCTAATGAAAAACTGTTTTTT.

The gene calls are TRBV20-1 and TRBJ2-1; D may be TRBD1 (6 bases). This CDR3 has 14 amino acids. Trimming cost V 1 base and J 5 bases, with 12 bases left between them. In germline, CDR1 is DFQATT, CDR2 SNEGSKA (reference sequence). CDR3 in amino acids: CSARVFNRDNEQFF. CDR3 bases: TGCAGTGCTAGAGTGTTCAACAGGGACAATGAGCAGTTCTTC.

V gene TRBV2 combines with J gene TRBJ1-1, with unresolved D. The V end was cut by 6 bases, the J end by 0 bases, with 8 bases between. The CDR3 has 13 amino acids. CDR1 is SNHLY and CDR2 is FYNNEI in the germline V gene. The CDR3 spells CASSPGMNTEAFF. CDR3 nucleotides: TGTGCCAGCAGCCCTGGGATGAACACTGAAGCTTTCTTT.

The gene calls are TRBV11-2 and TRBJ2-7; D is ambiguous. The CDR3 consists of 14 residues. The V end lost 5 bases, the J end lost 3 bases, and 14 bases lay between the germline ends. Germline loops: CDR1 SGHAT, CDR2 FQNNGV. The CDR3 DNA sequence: TGTGCCAGCAGCCATCTCCGGGCCCTCTACGAGCAGTACTTC. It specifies CASSHLRALYEQYF.

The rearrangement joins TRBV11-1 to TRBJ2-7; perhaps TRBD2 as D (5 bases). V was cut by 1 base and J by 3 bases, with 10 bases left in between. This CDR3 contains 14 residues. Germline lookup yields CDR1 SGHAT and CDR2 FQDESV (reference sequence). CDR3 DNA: TGTGCCAGCAGCTTAGAGCGGCAGGTCTACGAGCAGTACTTC. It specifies CASSLERQVYEQYF.

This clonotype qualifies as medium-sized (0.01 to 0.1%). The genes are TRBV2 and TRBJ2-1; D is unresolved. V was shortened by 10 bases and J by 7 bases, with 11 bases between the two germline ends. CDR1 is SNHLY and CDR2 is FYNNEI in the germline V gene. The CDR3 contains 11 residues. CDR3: CATRRYNEQFF. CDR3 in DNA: TGTGCCACCCGGCGCTATAATGAGCAGTTCTTC.

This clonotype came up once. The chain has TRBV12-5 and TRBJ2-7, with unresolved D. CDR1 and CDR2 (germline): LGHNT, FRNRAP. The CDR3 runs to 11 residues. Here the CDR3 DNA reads TGTTCGAGAGCCCTTTCGGACGAGCAGTACTTC. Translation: CSRALSDEQYF.

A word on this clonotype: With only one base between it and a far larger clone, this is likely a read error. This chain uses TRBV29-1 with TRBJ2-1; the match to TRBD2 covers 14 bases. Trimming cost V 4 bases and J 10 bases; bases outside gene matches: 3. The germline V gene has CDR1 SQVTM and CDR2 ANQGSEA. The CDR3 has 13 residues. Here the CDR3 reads CSVAGLAGAEQFF. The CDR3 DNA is TGCAGCGTTGCGGGACTAGCGGGAGCCGAGCAGTTCTTC.

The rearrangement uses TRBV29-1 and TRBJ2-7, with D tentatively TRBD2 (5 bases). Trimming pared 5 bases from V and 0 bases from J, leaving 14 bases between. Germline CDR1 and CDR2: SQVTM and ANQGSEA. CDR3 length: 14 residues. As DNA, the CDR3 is TGCAGCGTTTGCGGAACCGGGGACTCCTACGAGCAGTACTTC. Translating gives CSVCGTGDSYEQYF.

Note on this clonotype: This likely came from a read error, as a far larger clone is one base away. As DNA, the CDR3 is TGTGCCAGCGCCATAAAAACGGAAAGGAGCAATGAGCAGTACTTC. It codes for CASAIKTERSNEQYF. The rearrangement uses TRBV2 and TRBJ2-7; D remains ambiguous. CDR1 and CDR2 from the germline V gene are SNHLY and FYNNEI. This CDR3 is 15 amino acids long. The germline V and J ends were trimmed by 8 bases and 7 bases, with 24 bases remaining between them.